Each of the 30 T cell receptor beta chains below was sequenced from the same sample in a study of cytomegalovirus exposure and HLA in healthy donors. 60 Vbeta and 13 Jbeta primers were used in PCR. Assay used: immunoSEQ multiplex PCR; TCRdb lists only in-frame clones, some missing. The repertoire holds about 180,000 clones, with 82% as singletons. Sequencing used PBMCs. The source of these receptors is a man in his forties in good health and CMV-seronegative.

The V and J genes are TRBV21-1 and TRBJ2-7; the table's D gene call, TRBD1, was not cross checked with the DNA. TRBV21-1 is deemed a pseudogene. This CDR3 has 13 amino acids. CDR3 sequence (DNA): TGTGCCGGTAGGGCGACAGGGGCCTACGAGCAGTACTTC. Protein: CAGRATGAYEQYF.

This clone was found a few times. The genes are TRBV19 and TRBJ1-3, with a weak D call TRBD1 (6 bases). V shed 5 bases and J shed 2 bases, with 13 bases lying between them. The CDR3 extends over 15 amino acids. In germline, CDR1 is LNHDA, CDR2 SQIVND (reference sequence). The CDR3 spells CASSYTGYTGNTIYF. CDR3 nucleotide sequence: TGTGCCAGTAGTTATACAGGGTATACTGGAAACACCATATATTTT.

The chain employs TRBV5-1 and TRBJ2-2; D is perhaps TRBD1 (5 bases). V lost 2 bases and J lost 3, with 17 bases in between. The CDR3 runs 17 residues. Germline V gene sequence: CDR1 SGHRS, CDR2 YFSETQ. CDR3 coding DNA: TGCGCCAGCAGCTTAGACAGCCTAACAGCTTACACCGGGGAGCTGTTTTTT. Protein sequence: CASSLDSLTAYTGELFF.

The chain uses TRBV6-5 and TRBJ2-7; 9 bases agree with TRBD2. J lost 4 bases, V lost 2 bases, and 3 bases had no gene match. The germline gives CDR1 MNHEY, CDR2 SVGAGI. The CDR3 spans 14 residues. This chain's CDR3 is CASSYRGRGYEQYF. The CDR3, as DNA: TGTGCCAGCAGTTACCGCGGGAGGGGGTACGAGCAGTACTTC.

This clone was seen a single time. Its ends do not fully match the called genes, so a read error is possible. The chain links TRBV7-9 to TRBJ2-4; the D gene is possibly TRBD1 (7 bases). This CDR3 comprises 16 residues. The germline gives CDR1 SEHNR, CDR2 FQNEAQ (reference sequence). This CDR3 reads CSSSPRGGGAGNIQYF. The CDR3 bases are TGTTCCAGCAGCCCCCGAGGGGGCGGGGCGGGTAACATTCAGTACTTC.

The chain employs TRBV2 and TRBJ1-2; 7 nucleotides match TRBD1. The CDR3 consists of 13 residues. CDR1 and CDR2 from the germline V gene are SNHLY and FYNNEI. The V segment lost 9 bases and the J segment 7 bases; nucleotides outside the gene matches: 11. The CDR3 loop is CASYGMHRGGYTF. DNA of the CDR3: TGTGCCAGTTATGGGATGCACAGGGGTGGCTACACCTTC.

The chain carries TRBV9 and TRBJ2-5; 10 nucleotides align to TRBD2. This CDR3 comprises 13 residues. Germline V gene lookup returns CDR1 SGDLS and CDR2 YYNGEE. J lost 5 bases, V lost 6 bases, and 4 bases had no gene match. This CDR3 is CASNLLAGETQYF. Here the CDR3 DNA reads TGTGCCAGCAATCTACTAGCGGGGGAGACCCAGTACTTC.

The rearrangement uses TRBV2 and TRBJ1-2; the D gene is possibly TRBD1 (5 bases). The CDR3 covers 14 residues. V lost 1 base and J lost 3, with 9 bases in between. The germline CDR1 and CDR2 sequences are SNHLY and FYNNEI. The CDR3 DNA follows: TGTGCCAGCAGTGAAGTGCAGGGATACTATGGCTACACCTTC. Translation: CASSEVQGYYGYTF.

This chain's CDR3 is CASTLSGLGRYEQYF. CDR3 coding DNA: TGTGCCAGCACCCTCTCGGGACTAGGGCGTTACGAGCAGTACTTC. V gene TRBV28 combines with J gene TRBJ2-7; 8 positions agree with TRBD2. Germline CDR1 reads MDHEN; CDR2 reads SYDVKM. Trimming at V came to 7 bases and at J to 4 bases, leaving 12 bases not matched to a gene. CDR3 length: 15 residues.

This clone is a singleton in its sample. The CDR3 DNA sequence: TGCGCCAGCAGTGACTTTTATAGCAATCAGCCCCAGCATTTT. This translates into CASSDFYSNQPQHF. The V and J genes are TRBV10-2 and TRBJ1-5; D remains ambiguous. Per germline, CDR1 WSHSY and CDR2 SAAADI. Trimming removed 3 bases at V and 0 bases at J, with 6 bases between. This CDR3 is 14 amino acids long.

The chain couples TRBV7-2 to TRBJ2-4; tentative D call: TRBD1 (6 bases). Per germline, CDR1 SGHTA and CDR2 FQGNSA. The CDR3 is 15 amino acids. Trimming took 5 bases from V and 6 from J, leaving 17 bases between them. DNA for the CDR3: TGTGCCAGCAGCCAAGGGTGGGGGCAAGGAAACATTCAGTACTTC. Translation gives CASSQGWGQGNIQYF.

The gene calls are TRBV28 and TRBJ1-2, with D perhaps TRBD1 (5 bases). V lost 8 bases and J 4 bases, leaving 23 bases between the germline ends. The CDR3 is made up of 16 amino acids. CDR1 and CDR2 (germline): MDHEN, SYDVKM. CDR3 sequence (DNA): TGTGCCAGCGCCGGGTTCCGCAGAGACAGAGTCTATGGCTACACCTTC. This codes for CASAGFRRDRVYGYTF.

The DNA of the CDR3 is TGCGCCAGCAGCTTCCTTTCTCGGTTCGGCGGCACCTTC. It encodes CASSFLSRFGGTF. The V gene is TRBV5-1, the J gene TRBJ1-2; D remains unclear. V lost 2 bases, J lost 13 bases, and 18 bases lay in between. There are 13 residues in the CDR3. Looked up from germline, CDR1 is SGHRS and CDR2 is YFSETQ.

This rearrangement joins TRBV29-1 to TRBJ2-5; D perhaps matches TRBD2 (5 bases). The V and J ends lost 3 bases and 1 base respectively, with 15 bases between them. CDR1 SQVTM and CDR2 ANQGSEA come from the germline V gene. The length of the CDR3 is 15 residues. This chain's CDR3 is CSVEVAWTRQETQYF. As DNA, the CDR3 is TGCAGCGTTGAGGTTGCCTGGACTCGCCAAGAGACCCAGTACTTC.

This clone appeared once. This sequence joins TRBV5-1 and TRBJ2-2; TRBD2 is a possible D gene (6 bases). The CDR3 is made up of 15 amino acids. V was cut by 6 bases and J by 1 base, with 13 bases left in between. Germline V gene sequence: CDR1 SGHRS, CDR2 YFSETQ. The CDR3 DNA follows: TGCGCCAGCAATGCGATGGGGGGGAACACCGGGGAGCTGTTTTTT. This encodes CASNAMGGNTGELFF.

The V call is TRBV5-1, the J call TRBJ2-7; TRBD2 matches 9 bases. Germline CDR1 SGHRS, CDR2 YFSETQ. The CDR3 runs 14 residues. The junction had 5 bases not matched to a gene; V was cut back by 4 bases and J by 3 bases. CDR3 in amino acids: CASSRGLAHYEQYF. The DNA for the CDR3 is TGCGCCAGCAGCCGGGGACTAGCCCACTACGAGCAGTACTTC.

The chain uses TRBV7-6 and TRBJ2-1; 7 bases are a match to TRBD1. The CDR3 loop spans 15 amino acids. Trimming cost V 1 base and J 3 bases; bases outside gene matches: 3. CDR1 is SGHVS, CDR2 FNYEAQ, per germline. The CDR3, as DNA: TGTGCCAGCAGCTTAGTAGGGGACAGCTACAATGAGCAGTTCTTC. As protein: CASSLVGDSYNEQFF.

This chain uses TRBV9 with TRBJ2-1; no reliable D call. From germline, CDR1 is SGDLS and CDR2 YYNGEE. This CDR3 has 11 residues. V was pared by 0 bases and J by 8 bases, with 3 bases between. For the CDR3, the DNA is TGTGCCAGCAGCGTAGCGGATGAGCAGTTCTTC. Its translation: CASSVADEQFF.

The chain carries TRBV18 and TRBJ2-1; weak D call: TRBD1 (6 bases). CDR3 size: 13 residues. Deletions cut 5 bases from V and 4 bases from J, with 9 bases between. The germline V gene encodes CDR1 KGHSH and CDR2 LQKENI. CDR3 nucleotides: TGTGCCAGCTCATCGGGACAATACAATGAGCAGTTCTTC. As protein: CASSSGQYNEQFF.

This chain links TRBV9 with TRBJ2-3; D gene uncertain. CDR3 length equals 15 residues. From germline, CDR1 is SGDLS and CDR2 YYNGEE. The germline V and J ends were trimmed by 0 bases and 3 bases, with 11 bases remaining between them. CDR3: CASSVDPGKTDTQYF. CDR3 nucleotide sequence: TGTGCCAGCAGCGTAGATCCGGGTAAGACAGATACGCAGTATTTT.

V and J are TRBV19 and TRBJ2-7, with 10 nucleotides matching TRBD2. This CDR3 has 18 residues. The junction had 15 bases not matched to a gene; V was cut back by 2 bases and J by 5 bases. Germline loops: CDR1 LNHDA, CDR2 SQIVND (reference sequence). The CDR3 loop is CASSIRISGGYFGDEQYF. The CDR3 nucleotides are TGTGCCAGTAGTATAAGGATTAGCGGGGGGTATTTCGGCGACGAGCAGTACTTC.

V is TRBV19 and J is TRBJ2-1; 7 bases fit TRBD2. The CDR3 spans 14 residues. After removal of 6 bases from V and 8 bases from J, the junction contained 10 bases not matched to a gene. Germline values: CDR1 LNHDA, CDR2 SQIVND (reference sequence). The CDR3 bases are TGTGCCAGTAGCTCCCGGGACTACCCCTATGAGCAGTTCTTC. It encodes CASSSRDYPYEQFF.

This clone has a single count. The chain recombines TRBV10-3 with TRBJ2-7; tentative D call: TRBD1 (6 bases). Deletions cut 11 bases from V and 3 bases from J, with 17 bases between. The CDR3 totals 13 residues. The germline V gene encodes CDR1 ENHRY and CDR2 SYGVKD. CDR3 nucleotides: TGTGCCCACCGGGACACCCTGAACTACGAGCAGTACTTC. Its protein is CAHRDTLNYEQYF.

This clone was observed once. This rearrangement joins TRBV19 to TRBJ2-7; possible D gene TRBD1, 5 bases. Looked up from germline, CDR1 is LNHDA and CDR2 is SQIVND (reference sequence). V was pared by 8 bases and J by 4 bases, with 12 bases between. The CDR3 is 12 residues long. CDR3: CASGTGFYEQYF. CDR3 sequence (DNA): TGTGCCAGTGGCACAGGATTTTACGAGCAGTACTTC.

The chain joins TRBV5-1 to TRBJ2-3, with D tentatively TRBD2 (5 bases). CDR3 length: 14 residues. Trimming shortened V by 0 bases and J by 7 bases, and 12 bases separated the two germline ends. Germline CDR1 is SGHRS and CDR2 is YFSETQ. CDR3 in DNA: TGCGCCAGCAGCTTGGCTAGGACGGGAAATACGCAGTATTTT. Amino acid sequence: CASSLARTGNTQYF.

The chain joins TRBV28 to TRBJ2-5, with D tentatively TRBD2 (5 bases). Germline values: CDR1 MDHEN, CDR2 SYDVKM. The CDR3 loop spans 14 amino acids. Trimming pared 6 bases from V and 5 bases from J, leaving 16 bases between. The CDR3 region is CASSPIGSVETQYF. The CDR3 DNA follows: TGTGCCAGCAGCCCGATTGGGAGCGTGGAGACCCAGTACTTC.

This clone has more than one count but fewer than ten. This rearrangement joins TRBV6-1 to TRBJ2-7; 7 bases agree with TRBD1. The V gene's germline CDR1 is MNHNS and CDR2 SASEGT. The J segment lost 2 bases and the V segment lost 6 bases, leaving 10 bases of the junction unmatched. This CDR3 comprises 15 residues. The CDR3 loop reads CASSLDRAPTYEQYF. The CDR3 DNA is TGTGCCAGCAGCCTCGACAGGGCTCCTACCTACGAGCAGTACTTC.

The CDR3 is CASSLRQGYRGKLFF. The CDR3 DNA reads TGTGCCAGCAGTTTGCGACAGGGGTATCGGGGAAAACTGTTTTTT. The chain couples TRBV28 to TRBJ1-4; TRBD1 agrees at 8 bases. This CDR3 is 15 amino acids long. Germline V gene lookup returns CDR1 MDHEN and CDR2 SYDVKM. The V segment lost 3 bases and the J segment 10 bases; nucleotides outside the gene matches: 10.

This clone has just one count. The V gene is TRBV7-3, the J gene TRBJ2-2; no clear D. Germline V gene lookup returns CDR1 SGHTA and CDR2 FQGTGA. The germline V and J ends were trimmed by 4 bases and 6 bases, with 6 bases remaining between them. The CDR3 runs 12 residues. The CDR3 loop reads CASSSISGELFF. CDR3 sequence (DNA): TGTGCCAGCAGCTCCATTTCCGGGGAGCTGTTTTTT.

The sample holds a few counts of this clone. The J gene is TRBJ2-3, the V gene TRBV7-2, with 9 nucleotides matching TRBD2. The CDR3 length is 17 residues. The germline gives CDR1 SGHTA, CDR2 FQGNSA. V was pared by 5 bases and J by 4 bases, with 13 bases of the junction left unmatched. This CDR3 is CASSANGAGGGPDTQYF. The CDR3 DNA sequence: TGTGCCAGCAGCGCAAATGGGGCGGGAGGGGGCCCAGATACGCAGTATTTT.